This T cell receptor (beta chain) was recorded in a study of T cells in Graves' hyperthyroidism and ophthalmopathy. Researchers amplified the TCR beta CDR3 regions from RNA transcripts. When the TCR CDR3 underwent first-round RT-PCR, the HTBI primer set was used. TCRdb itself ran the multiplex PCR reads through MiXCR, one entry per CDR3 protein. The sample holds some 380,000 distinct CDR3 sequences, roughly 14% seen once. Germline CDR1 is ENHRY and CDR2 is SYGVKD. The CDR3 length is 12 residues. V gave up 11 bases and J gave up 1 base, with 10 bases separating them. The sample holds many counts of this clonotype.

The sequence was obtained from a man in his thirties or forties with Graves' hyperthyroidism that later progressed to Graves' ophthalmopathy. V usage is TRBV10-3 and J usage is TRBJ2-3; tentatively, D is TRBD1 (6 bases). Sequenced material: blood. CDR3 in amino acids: CALGQRTDTQYF. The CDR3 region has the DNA TGTGCCTTAGGACAGCGCACAGATACGCAGTATTTT.